This T cell receptor beta chain stems from a study of response to subunit inactivated influenza vaccine. Study-wide findings and caveats: Each seasonal influenza vaccination, the authors suggested, recruits few new T cells.

The CDR3 consists of 14 residues. The V segment lost 5 bases and the J segment 5 bases; nucleotides outside the gene matches: 7. TCRdb re-analysed the RT-PCR reads in MiXCR, keeping a single row per CDR3 protein. The sample includes about 500,000 distinct CDR3 sequences, 15% to 20% of them seen just once. Concerning this clonotype itself: What it binds is unknown.

Material: CD4+ T cells sorted from PBMCs, obtained less than 30 months after vaccination. This TCR was sampled from a man aged 50 to 69 who received an inactivated influenza vaccine. V gene TRBV5-7 combines with J gene TRBJ2-7, with 10 bases identical to TRBD2. TRBV5-7 is treated as an ORF (open reading frame) with a function not yet certain. The chain's CDR3 is CASRVAGGPNEQYF. The CDR3 nucleotides are TGTGCCAGCAGAGTAGCGGGAGGCCCGAACGAGCAGTACTTC.